This T cell receptor beta chain stems from a study of shared T cell receptors in the human thymus (dated by TCRdb to about 2021). Study-wide context: The study examined how self-reactive, shared T-cell receptor alpha chains are generated in the human thymus.

Preparation of the library involved the immunoSEQ multiplex PCR assay. What TCRdb holds here is the immuneACCESS table cut down to in-frame rearrangements. Part of the clones is not present; checked against another copy, under half of the missing clones reflect an unresolved V gene, and the others are unexplained. Here the sample has hundreds of thousands of clones; about four fifths occur a single time. The biggest ten clones account for roughly 0.013% of the sample. With respect to this clone: This receptor's antigen is unknown. No clone much larger than this one lies a single base away; base qualities are absent.

The same specimen was also included in a second study, on human thymus T cells. From the second report: The donors were immunologically healthy infants in Finland who had open corrective cardiac surgery for congenital heart defects. Thymus tissue was collected as surgical resects that were removed during corrective cardiac surgery. V and J gene segment usage appeared biased in both thymic and peripheral blood repertoires. Highly overlapping thymic TCR repertoires among unrelated individuals were reported in the related research. The study used eight infant thymus samples plus four related peripheral blood samples to characterize TCR alpha and beta repertoires. Donor ages ranged from roughly 6 to 244 days, and the cohort comprised about six male and a couple of female infants. After being mechanically released from the tissue, thymocytes were kept at -70 degrees C in pellets of about 8.5-34 million cells. A QIAsymphony instrument was used to extract genomic DNA from the frozen cell pellets. The immunoSEQ multiplex PCR assay was used to amplify the TCRB and TCRAD loci from a standardized amount of quality-controlled genomic DNA. The amplicons spanned the V(D)J region and were long enough to cover the CDR3 and allow V and J genes to be identified. The amplicons were sequenced on an Illumina platform via the commercial immunoSEQ service. Primer bias and sequencing errors were corrected as previously described, and TCRAD and TCRB were defined on the basis of the IMGT database. The repertoires were analysed using immunoSEQ Analyzer 3.0 and VDJTools for basic statistics, V/J segment usage, diversity estimates, rarefaction and pairwise overlap. Diversity was estimated with Chao1, ChaoE, Efron-Thisted, Shannon and inverse Simpson indices, and also on datasets down-sampled to the smallest sample. For repertoire overlap, CDR3 nucleotide sequence, V gene and J gene had to match strictly, and clustering was done by Jaccard-based multidimensional scaling. On average, thymus samples yielded around 850,000 unique TCRB clonotypes, whereas blood samples yielded 75,000 to 95,000.

The sequence was obtained from a boy less than two years old with a congenital heart defect. Donor details come from another sample of the same person, matched by shared clones. The material sequenced was thymocytes.

The sequence in DNA is TGTGCCAGCAGCCCACAACTAGCGGGAGGAGAAACCGGGGAGCTGTTTTTT. Translated, this gives CASSPQLAGGETGELFF. The chain is encoded by TRBV4-2 joined to TRBJ2-2, with 12 junctional bases fitting TRBD2. The germline V and J ends show losses of 4 bases and 5 bases respectively, and no gene match explains 8 bases of the junction. From the germline V gene, CDR1 is LGHNA and CDR2 is YNFKEQ. Its CDR3 holds 17 amino acids, cysteine through phenylalanine. Only the CDR3 portion is preserved as DNA: 51 bases, with reading frame beginning at the first base.